This TCR beta chain was sequenced in a study of T-cell reconstitution after alpha-beta-depleted transplantation in children. Trimming pared 6 bases from V and 0 bases from J, leaving 15 bases between. This CDR3 spans 14 amino acids. CDR1 DFQATT and CDR2 SNEGSKA come from the germline V gene (reference sequence). This clonotype has only a few counts. Library preparation (for TCRbeta) was performed with unique molecular identifiers. TCRdb independently ran MiXCR on the PCR reads; one entry per CDR3 protein. The sample has over 550,000 distinct CDR3 sequences, 10% to 13% seen once. This sequence was found in a human donor who donated a stem cell graft to a child with acute myeloid leukemia. The J gene is TRBJ2-7, the V gene TRBV20-1; no firm D call. This material consisted of PBMCs from the stem cell graft donor, taken from the stem cell graft. The CDR3 here is CSASETPSSYEQYF. DNA of the CDR3: TGCAGTGCCTCGGAAACGCCGAGCTCCTACGAGCAGTACTTC.